This T cell receptor (beta chain) was retrieved from a study of blood T cell repertoires in COVID-19. The overall study: Sample material is recorded as cDNA or gDNA derived from T cells, B-cell-depleted T cells, or PBMCs.

The count of this clone is one. Germline V lookup: CDR1 SGHNT, CDR2 YYREEE (reference sequence). CDR3 length: 13 residues. V lost 6 bases and J 0 bases, leaving 9 bases between the germline ends. Assay used: immunoSEQ multiplex PCR; TCRdb lists only in-frame clones, some missing. Of about 410,000 clones in the sample, roughly 90% were seen once. The material sequenced was peripheral blood. The chain uses TRBV5-4 and TRBJ1-1; unclear D gene. This TCR was sampled from a woman in her 30s with active or convalescent COVID-19. The CDR3 DNA is TGTGCCAGCAATAGCGGGGTGAACACTGAAGCTTTCTTT. Amino acid sequence: CASNSGVNTEAFF.